This TCR beta chain is drawn from a study of vaccination and CD4 T cells after COVID-19. General study points: Spike mono-reactivity was found in 304 of 307 vaccine-specific clones from convalescent patients. For convalescent patients, a median around 90% of reactive clones surfaced exclusively after vaccination.

Germline CDR1 reads LNHDA; CDR2 reads SQIVND (reference sequence). The CDR3 consists of 13 residues. Trimming took 3 bases from V and 5 from J, leaving 8 bases between them. About this clonotype: The antigen is not known.

The treatment denotes: approximately 9-day PBMC culture with coronavirus spike peptide pools or control peptides (ViraFEST assay). Researchers reported culturing 2.1 million or so PBMCs per well with about 10 IU/ml IL-2 and approximately 10 ug/ml peptide pools. The assay that was used to sequence DNA from cultured CD4+ T cells was the Oncomine TCR Beta short-read assay. It was cultured CD4+ T cells from which genomic DNA was extracted. TCRdb re-called the PCR reads with MiXCR, one entry per CDR3 protein. Of about 12,000 distinct CDR3 sequences in the sample, less than 70% were seen once. This TCR was sampled from a human donor who had recovered from COVID-19. The J gene is TRBJ2-4, the V gene TRBV19; possibly TRBD2 for D (5 bases). Sequenced material: CD4+ T cells from blood, cultured in vitro. CDR3 region: CASSMVRENIQYF. CDR3 in DNA: TGTGCCAGTAGTATGGTGCGGGAAAACATTCAGTACTTC.